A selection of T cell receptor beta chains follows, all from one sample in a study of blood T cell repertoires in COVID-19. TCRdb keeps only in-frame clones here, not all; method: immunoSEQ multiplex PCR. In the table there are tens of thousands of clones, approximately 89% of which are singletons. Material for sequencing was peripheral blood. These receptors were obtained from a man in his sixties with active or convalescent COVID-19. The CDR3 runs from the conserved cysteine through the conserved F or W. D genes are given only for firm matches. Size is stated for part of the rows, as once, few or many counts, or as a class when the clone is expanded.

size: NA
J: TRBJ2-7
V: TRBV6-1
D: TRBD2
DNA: TGTGCCAGCAGTGAAGTAGCGGGAGTCGAGCAGTACTTC
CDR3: CASSEVAGVEQYF

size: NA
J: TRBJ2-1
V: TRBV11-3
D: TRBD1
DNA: TGTGCCAGCAGCGAACAGGGGTACAATGAGCAGTTCTTC
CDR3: CASSEQGYNEQFF

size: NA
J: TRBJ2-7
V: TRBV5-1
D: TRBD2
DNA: TGCGCCAGCAGCTTGGGGGCCGGTCGCGGGAGGAGCTCCTACGAGCAGTACTTC
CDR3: CASSLGAGRGRSSYEQYF

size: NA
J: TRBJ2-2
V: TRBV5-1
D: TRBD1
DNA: TGCGCCAGCAGCTTGGGGCAGGGGGCGAACACCGGGGAGCTGTTTTTT
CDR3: CASSLGQGANTGELFF

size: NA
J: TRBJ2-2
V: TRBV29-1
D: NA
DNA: TGCAGCGTTGAGAACTTATACTCGGACACCGGGGAGCTGTTTTTT
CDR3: CSVENLYSDTGELFF

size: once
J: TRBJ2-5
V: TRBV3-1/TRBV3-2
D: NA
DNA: TGTGCCAGCAGCCAGTTAAGCGAAGAGACCCAGTACTTC
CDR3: CASSQLSEETQYF

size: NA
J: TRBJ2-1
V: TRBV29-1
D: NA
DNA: TGCAGCGTGCCCGACTGGAGCTCCTACAATGAGCAGTTCTTC
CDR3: CSVPDWSSYNEQFF

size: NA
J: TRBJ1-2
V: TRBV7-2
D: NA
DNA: TGTGCCAGCAGCACTACGACGTCTATGGGCTACACCTTC
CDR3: CASSTTTSMGYTF

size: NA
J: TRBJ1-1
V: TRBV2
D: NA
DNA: TGTGCCAGCAGTTCGACAGTCACCGCTTTCTTT
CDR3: CASSSTVTAFF

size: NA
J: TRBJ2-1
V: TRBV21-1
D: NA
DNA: TGTGCCAGCTGCGTGGGTCGTCTACAACTACAGGGGTGGTCGGTCAATGAGCAGTTCTTC
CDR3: CASCVGRLQLQGWSVNEQFF

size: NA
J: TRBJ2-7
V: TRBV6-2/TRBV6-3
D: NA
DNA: TGTGCCAGCAGTACCAGGGGTGGCTCCTACGAGCAGTACTTC
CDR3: CASSTRGGSYEQYF

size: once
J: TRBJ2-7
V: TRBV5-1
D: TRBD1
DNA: TGCGCCAGCAGCTTTAACAGGGGGATCTCCTACGAGCAGTACTTC
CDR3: CASSFNRGISYEQYF

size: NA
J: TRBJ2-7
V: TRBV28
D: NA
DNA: TGTGCCAGCAGTTTAACGACAACCTACGAGCAGTACTTC
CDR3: CASSLTTTYEQYF

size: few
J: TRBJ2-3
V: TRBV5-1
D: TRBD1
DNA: TGCGCCAGCAGCTCCTACCCTGGGACAGGCCAGATCACAGATACGCAGTATTTT
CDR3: CASSSYPGTGQITDTQYF

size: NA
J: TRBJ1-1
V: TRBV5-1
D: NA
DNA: TGCGCCAGCAGCGAGCAGGGGTACAGCACTGAAGCTTTCTTT
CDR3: CASSEQGYSTEAFF

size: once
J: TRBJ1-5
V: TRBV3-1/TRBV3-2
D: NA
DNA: TGTGCCAGCAGCCAACCGACAGGCCCTAGTCAGCCCCAGCATTTT
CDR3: CASSQPTGPSQPQHF

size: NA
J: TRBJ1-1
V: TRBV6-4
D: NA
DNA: TGTGCCAGCTCCACAGGGCCGAACACTGAAGCTTTCTTT
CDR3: CASSTGPNTEAFF

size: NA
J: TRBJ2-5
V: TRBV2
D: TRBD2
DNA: TGTGCCAGCAGTCCGGGACTAGCGGGCATTGAGACCCAGTACTTC
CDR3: CASSPGLAGIETQYF

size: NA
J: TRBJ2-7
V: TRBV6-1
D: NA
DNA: TGTGCCAGCAGTGAAGAAGGACTCAGCTCCTACGAGCAGTACTTC
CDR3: CASSEEGLSSYEQYF

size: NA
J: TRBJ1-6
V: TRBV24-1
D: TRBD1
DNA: TGTGCCACCAGTGGGCCGGGACAGACGCATAATTCACCCCTCCACTTT
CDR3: CATSGPGQTHNSPLHF

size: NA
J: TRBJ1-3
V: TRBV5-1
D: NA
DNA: TGCGCCAGCAGCTTGCGGGAGGGTGGAAACACCATATATTTT
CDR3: CASSLREGGNTIYF

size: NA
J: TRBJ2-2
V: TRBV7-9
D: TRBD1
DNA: TGTGCCAGCAGCTTCTTTGAGACAGGGGAAATCACCGGGGAGCTGTTTTTT
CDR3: CASSFFETGEITGELFF

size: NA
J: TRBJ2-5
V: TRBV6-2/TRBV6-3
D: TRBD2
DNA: TGTGCCAGCAGTGGGACTAGCGGGGTTCAAGAGACCCAGTACTTC
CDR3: CASSGTSGVQETQYF

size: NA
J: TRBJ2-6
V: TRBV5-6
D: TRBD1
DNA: TGTGCCAGCAGCCCCGGGACAGGGGGCACGGGGGCCAACGTCCTGACTTTC
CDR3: CASSPGTGGTGANVLTF

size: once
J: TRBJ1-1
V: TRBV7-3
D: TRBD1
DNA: TGTGCCAGCAGCGAGACAGGGCCGGACACTGAAGCTTTCTTT
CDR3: CASSETGPDTEAFF

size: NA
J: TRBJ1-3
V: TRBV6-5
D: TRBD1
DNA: TGTGCCAGCAGTTCGACAGGGTATTATTCTGGAAACACCATATATTTT
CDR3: CASSSTGYYSGNTIYF

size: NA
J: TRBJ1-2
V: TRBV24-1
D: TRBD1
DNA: TGTGCCACCAGTGATTTGGGGACAGGGTTTGGCTACACCTTC
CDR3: CATSDLGTGFGYTF

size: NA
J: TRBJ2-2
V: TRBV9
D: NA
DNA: TGTGCCAGCAGCGTAGTCGGGGGTATATCGAACACCGGGGAGCTGTTTTTT
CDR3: CASSVVGGISNTGELFF

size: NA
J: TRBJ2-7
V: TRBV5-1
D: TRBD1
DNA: TGCGCCAGCAGCTCCGGACAGGGCCTGTACGAGCAGTACTTC
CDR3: CASSSGQGLYEQYF

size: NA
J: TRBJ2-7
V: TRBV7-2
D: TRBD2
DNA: TGTGCCAGCAGCTTAAGAGGGCGGGGGTACGAGCAGTACTTC
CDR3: CASSLRGRGYEQYF

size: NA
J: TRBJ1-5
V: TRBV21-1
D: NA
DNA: TGTGCCAGCAGCAAAGAGGTCTGGCAGACTACTAGCAATCAGCCCCAGCATTTT
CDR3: CASSKEVWQTTSNQPQHF